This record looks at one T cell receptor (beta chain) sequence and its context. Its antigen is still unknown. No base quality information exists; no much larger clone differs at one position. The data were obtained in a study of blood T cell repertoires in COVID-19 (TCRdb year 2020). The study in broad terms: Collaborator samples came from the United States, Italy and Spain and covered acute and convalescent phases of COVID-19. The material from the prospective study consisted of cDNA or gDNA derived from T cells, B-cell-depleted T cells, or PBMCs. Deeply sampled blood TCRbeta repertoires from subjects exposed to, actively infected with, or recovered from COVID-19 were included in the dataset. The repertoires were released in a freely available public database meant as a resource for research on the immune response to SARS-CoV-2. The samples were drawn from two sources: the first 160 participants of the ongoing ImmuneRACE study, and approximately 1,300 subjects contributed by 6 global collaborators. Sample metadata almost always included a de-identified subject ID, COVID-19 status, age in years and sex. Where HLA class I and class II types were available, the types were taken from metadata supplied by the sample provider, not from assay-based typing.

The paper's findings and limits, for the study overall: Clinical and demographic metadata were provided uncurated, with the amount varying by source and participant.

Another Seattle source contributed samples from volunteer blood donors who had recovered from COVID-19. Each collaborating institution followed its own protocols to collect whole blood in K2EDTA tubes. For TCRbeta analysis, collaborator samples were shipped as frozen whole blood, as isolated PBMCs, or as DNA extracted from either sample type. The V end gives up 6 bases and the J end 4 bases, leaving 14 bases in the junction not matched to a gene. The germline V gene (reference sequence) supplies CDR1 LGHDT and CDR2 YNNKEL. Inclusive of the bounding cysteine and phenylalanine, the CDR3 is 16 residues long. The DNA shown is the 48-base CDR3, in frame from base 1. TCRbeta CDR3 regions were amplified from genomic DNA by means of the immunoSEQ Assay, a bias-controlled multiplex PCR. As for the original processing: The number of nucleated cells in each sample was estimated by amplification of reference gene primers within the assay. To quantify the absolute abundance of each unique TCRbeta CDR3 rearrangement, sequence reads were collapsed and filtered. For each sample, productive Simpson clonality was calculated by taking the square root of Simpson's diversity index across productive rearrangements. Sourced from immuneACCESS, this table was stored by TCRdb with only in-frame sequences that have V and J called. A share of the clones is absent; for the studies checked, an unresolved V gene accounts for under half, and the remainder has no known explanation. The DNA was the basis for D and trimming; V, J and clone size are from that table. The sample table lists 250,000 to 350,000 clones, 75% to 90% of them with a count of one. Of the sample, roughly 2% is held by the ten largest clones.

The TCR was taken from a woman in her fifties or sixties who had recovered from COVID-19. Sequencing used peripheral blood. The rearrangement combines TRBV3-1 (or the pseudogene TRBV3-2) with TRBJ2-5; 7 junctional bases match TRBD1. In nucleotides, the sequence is TGTGCCAGCAGTATCGGACAGGTTGGGGCCAGAGAGACCCAGTACTTC. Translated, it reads CASSIGQVGARETQYF.